The entry below gives a single T cell receptor beta chain sequence along with its context. The specificity of this receptor is unknown. No base qualities exist here, and no much larger clone lies one base off it. This entry comes from a study of T cell changes during pregnancy in multiple sclerosis (dated by TCRdb to about 2019). A note on the overall study: The study examined how the T cell repertoire changed over the course of pregnancy in women with multiple sclerosis.

Here V drops 1 base and J drops 6 bases, and the junction holds 10 bases not matched to any gene. CDR1 and CDR2, per the germline V gene, are SGHDT and YYEEEE. Including the terminal cysteine and phenylalanine, the CDR3 comprises 17 residues. Left in the record is the CDR3 DNA by itself, 51 bases read in frame from the first base. Library generation was performed with the immunoSEQ multiplex PCR assay. As stored in TCRdb, this immuneACCESS dataset retains in-frame rearrangements with V and J assigned. A fraction of the clones does not appear; measured against another copy, unresolved V genes explain less than half of the discrepancy, and the remainder lacks a known reason. The sample contains tens of thousands of clones, roughly 94% of them found a single time. In total, the top ten clones hold over 1.1% of the sample.

The specimen was peripheral blood, collected after pregnancy. The origin of this receptor is a female donor with multiple sclerosis, enrolled in a pregnancy study. The receptor chain draws on TRBV5-6 and TRBJ1-6, and 7 junctional nucleotides match TRBD1. The bases are TGTGCCAGCAGCTTGCATAGGAGTGGGACAGTTAATTCACCCCTCCACTTT. It is translated as CASSLHRSGTVNSPLHF. When the CDR3 is completed using the reference TRBV5-6 and TRBJ1-6 genes on either side, the full variable domain is DAGVTQSPTHLIKTRGQQVTLRCSPKSGHDTVSWYQQALGQGPQFIFQYYEEEERQRGNFPDRFSGHQFPNYSSELNVNALLLGDSALYLCASSLHRSGTVNSPLHFGNGTRLTVT.